The 28 T cell receptor beta chains reported below all come from one sample, sequenced in a study of cytomegalovirus exposure and HLA in healthy donors. Both 60 Vbeta primers and 13 Jbeta primers went into the PCR. Some clones are missing from TCRdb's copy, which holds only in-frame ones; the method was immunoSEQ multiplex PCR. The sample gives hundreds of thousands of clones, 70% to 90% of which show up once; 0.24% is in the top ten. Source material: PBMCs. These receptors all stem from a girl aged 2 to 10 in good health and CMV-seronegative.

This sequence joins TRBV5-4 and TRBJ2-5; TRBD2 is a possible D gene (6 bases). Germline CDR1 reads SGHNT; CDR2 reads YYREEE (reference sequence). V gave up 4 bases and J gave up 2 bases, with 6 bases separating them. CDR3 length equals 12 residues. The DNA of the CDR3 is TGTGCCAGCAGCGGGACTCAAGAGACCCAGTACTTC. Encoded protein: CASSGTQETQYF.

The gene calls are TRBV5-5 and TRBJ1-1, with a tentative D call TRBD1 (5 bases). The CDR3 length is 16 residues. V was clipped by 1 base and J by 4 bases, with 17 bases between them. The germline V gene encodes CDR1 SGHKS and CDR2 YYEKEE (reference sequence). The CDR3 reads CASSLSLSGGVTEAFF. The CDR3 region has the DNA TGTGCCAGCAGCTTGTCTTTGTCGGGGGGAGTCACTGAAGCTTTCTTT.

CDR3 residues: CASRDSLTQYF. The CDR3 bases are TGTGCCAGCAGAGACAGTCTTACGCAGTATTTT. The chain carries TRBV2 and TRBJ2-3; D might be TRBD1 (5 bases). Germline V gene sequence: CDR1 SNHLY, CDR2 FYNNEI. This CDR3 has 11 amino acids. V was cut by 6 bases and J by 8 bases, with 9 bases left in between.

The rearrangement links TRBV21-1 to TRBJ2-6; no check of the table's D call, TRBD1, against the DNA was made. TRBV21-1 has pseudogene status. The CDR3 extends over 19 amino acids. CDR3 coding DNA: TGTGCCAGCAGCAAAGGGGCCGGGACAGGTATCTCTGGGGCCAACGTCCTGACTTTC. Its protein product is CASSKGAGTGISGANVLTF.

CDR3 DNA: TGCAGTGCTGACAGGGCTTATGGCTACACCTTC. The encoded protein is CSADRAYGYTF. This rearrangement joins TRBV20-1 to TRBJ1-2; 7 positions agree with TRBD1. The CDR3 sequence is 11 residues long. In germline, CDR1 is DFQATT, CDR2 SNEGSKA (reference sequence). With V trimmed by 5 bases and J by 5 bases, 2 bases remained unmatched.

The CDR3 coding sequence is TGTGCCAGCAGCCTTGCCGGTGATACGCAGTATTTT. The encoded protein is CASSLAGDTQYF. The chain has TRBV14 and TRBJ2-3; D call uncertain. This CDR3 spans 12 amino acids. Per germline, CDR1 SGHDN and CDR2 FVKESK. The V gene lost 4 bases and the J gene lost 6 bases, with 8 bases spanning the gap.

The table lists this clone with a count of one. J is TRBJ1-1 and V is TRBV7-9; D gene ambiguous. The germline V gene has CDR1 SEHNR and CDR2 FQNEAQ (reference sequence). The V and J ends lost 5 bases and 1 base respectively, with 11 bases between them. This CDR3 region has 14 residues. CDR3 sequence: CASSVLSGNTEAFF. The DNA of the CDR3 is TGTGCCAGCAGCGTACTTTCGGGGAACACTGAAGCTTTCTTT.

This sequence joins TRBV5-1 and TRBJ2-2; 7 bases agree with TRBD1. The ends lost 9 bases at V and 2 bases at J; junction bases unmatched: 7. Per germline, CDR1 SGHRS and CDR2 YFSETQ. CDR3 size: 14 residues. The CDR3 DNA is TGCGCCACACAACAGGGGTCAAACACCGGGGAGCTGTTTTTT. It specifies CATQQGSNTGELFF.

The chain is built from TRBV15 and TRBJ2-5, with unresolved D. V was shortened by 0 bases and J by 5 bases, with 7 bases between the two germline ends. This CDR3 is built from 13 residues. The germline V gene encodes CDR1 LNHNV and CDR2 YYDKDF (reference sequence). Here the CDR3 DNA reads TGTGCCACCAGCAGAGAAGCATCGGAGACCCAGTACTTC. Encoded protein: CATSREASETQYF.

This clone was picked up one time. The chain is built from TRBV2 and TRBJ1-2; the D gene is possibly TRBD1 (6 bases). Germline values: CDR1 SNHLY, CDR2 FYNNEI. This CDR3 has 13 amino acids. V gave up 5 bases and J gave up 8 bases, with 15 bases separating them. The CDR3 spells CASSSGGVRGYTF. CDR3 DNA sequence: TGTGCCAGCAGTTCGGGGGGCGTGAGAGGCTACACCTTC.

V usage is TRBV5-1 and J usage is TRBJ2-3; D is possibly TRBD2 (5 bases). V lost 2 bases and J lost 5, with 27 bases in between. This CDR3 has 19 amino acids. The germline CDR1 and CDR2 sequences are SGHRS and YFSETQ. CDR3: CASSFLARGPTIEGDTQYF. CDR3 DNA: TGCGCCAGCAGCTTTCTCGCGAGAGGGCCGACAATTGAAGGAGATACGCAGTATTTT.

The table lists this clone with a few counts. In nucleotides, the CDR3 is TGTGCCAGCAGTCCTTTAGAGGGGGAAAACATTCAGTACTTC. This codes for CASSPLEGENIQYF. This chain links TRBV28 with TRBJ2-4, with D possibly being TRBD1 (6 bases). Per germline, CDR1 MDHEN and CDR2 SYDVKM. V lost 5 bases, J lost 5 bases, and 13 bases lay in between. The CDR3 covers 14 residues.

The CDR3 reads CASSPYPPGESNQPQHF. CDR3 DNA: TGTGCCAGCTCACCCTACCCTCCGGGGGAAAGCAATCAGCCCCAGCATTTT. The chain links TRBV18 to TRBJ1-5; tentatively, D is TRBD1 (5 bases). Trimming stripped 3 bases from V and 1 base from J, with 16 bases between. The CDR3 sequence is 17 residues long. CDR1 is KGHSH and CDR2 is LQKENI in the germline V gene.

This clone showed up just once. The chain has TRBV21-1 and TRBJ2-1; the D segment call TRBD2 is taken from the table without a DNA check. TRBV21-1 is tagged as a pseudogene. The CDR3 consists of 16 residues. CDR3 DNA: TGTGCCAGCAGCCAAGGGACTAGCGGGGGAGGGAATGAGCAGTTCTTC. It yields the protein CASSQGTSGGGNEQFF.

The chain has TRBV7-8 and TRBJ1-1, with unresolved D. Germline V gene sequence: CDR1 SGHVS, CDR2 FQNEAQ. The CDR3 sequence is 15 residues long. Trimming cost V 0 bases and J 8 bases, with 16 bases left between them. In DNA, the CDR3 is TGTGCCAGCAGCTTAGCCCGGTTACCGGGAGACGAAGCTTTCTTT. Encoded protein: CASSLARLPGDEAFF.

J is TRBJ2-1 and V is TRBV10-2, with 7 bases matching TRBD1. CDR3 length: 13 residues. Per the germline V gene, CDR1 is WSHSY and CDR2 is SAAADI. Trimming removed 8 bases from V and 4 bases from J; junction bases left unmatched: 5. The CDR3 reads CASGTARYNEQFF. CDR3 nucleotides: TGCGCCAGCGGGACAGCCCGTTACAATGAGCAGTTCTTC.

Comments on this clone: The junction does not match germline at one end; this may be a read error. The chain is built from TRBV7-9 and TRBJ2-7; 7 positions match TRBD1. CDR3 length: 13 amino acids. Looked up from germline, CDR1 is SEHNR and CDR2 is FQNEAQ (reference sequence). In DNA form, the CDR3 reads TGTGTCAGCAGCTTAGGGGACAGAGTCGAGCAGTACTTC. Amino acids: CVSSLGDRVEQYF.

In nucleotides, the CDR3 is TGTGCCAGCTCACCACCGGTCGGGACAGGGGTAAACACCATATATTTT. Translating gives CASSPPVGTGVNTIYF. The rearrangement links TRBV18 to TRBJ1-3; 10 bases match TRBD1. The CDR3 totals 16 residues. Losses at the gene ends were 0 bases for V and 6 bases for J; bases not matched to a gene: 5. The germline gives CDR1 KGHSH, CDR2 LQKENI.

V and J are TRBV5-1 and TRBJ2-1; D may be TRBD1 (6 bases). CDR3 size: 17 residues. The germline CDR1 and CDR2 sequences are SGHRS and YFSETQ. V was trimmed by 2 bases and J by 4 bases, leaving 19 bases between them. In DNA, the CDR3 is TGCGCCAGCAGCTTTCGAAAGACAGGCGATCGATACAATGAGCAGTTCTTC. Translating gives CASSFRKTGDRYNEQFF.

The chain links TRBV9 to TRBJ1-2; a weak D match, TRBD1 (6 bases). V gave up 4 bases and J gave up 4 bases, with 20 bases separating them. This CDR3 is 16 amino acids long. CDR1 SGDLS and CDR2 YYNGEE come from the germline V gene. The chain's CDR3 is CASSRRLGGLLYGYTF. DNA of the CDR3: TGTGCCAGCAGCCGACGTTTGGGGGGGCTCCTCTATGGCTACACCTTC.

The V gene is TRBV10-2, the J gene TRBJ2-5; 9 bases line up with TRBD1. Germline CDR1 is WSHSY and CDR2 is SAAADI. J gave up 5 bases and V 6 bases, and 7 bases lay outside the gene matches. This CDR3 has 14 residues. In nucleotides, the CDR3 is TGCGCCAGCAGGAAGGGGACAGGGTCGGAGACCCAGTACTTC. Encoded protein: CASRKGTGSETQYF.

The V and J genes are TRBV9 and TRBJ2-5; TRBD2 agrees at 7 bases. CDR3 length: 15 residues. CDR1 is SGDLS, CDR2 YYNGEE, per germline. With 1 base clipped from V and 5 bases from J, the junction kept 8 bases outside the gene matches. The CDR3 loop reads CASSVLGGSWETQYF. In DNA form, the CDR3 reads TGTGCCAGCAGCGTACTGGGGGGGTCGTGGGAGACCCAGTACTTC.

The genes are TRBV28 and TRBJ2-3, with 8 nucleotides matching TRBD2. The CDR3 loop spans 13 amino acids. CDR1 and CDR2 from the germline V gene are MDHEN and SYDVKM. The V and J ends lost 6 bases and 4 bases, in that order; junction bases with no gene match: 3. This CDR3 reads CASRGRGADTQYF. As DNA, the CDR3 is TGTGCCAGCAGAGGGCGGGGGGCAGATACGCAGTATTTT.

This clone was detected only a few times. The chain joins TRBV4-1 to TRBJ2-3, with TRBD2 matching 8 bases. This CDR3 has 16 residues. Looked up from germline, CDR1 is MGHRA and CDR2 is YSYEKL. V was pared by 1 base and J by 4 bases, with 7 bases of the junction left unmatched. CDR3: CASSQVNMGLADTQYF. The CDR3 nucleotides are TGCGCCAGCAGCCAAGTCAACATGGGACTAGCAGATACGCAGTATTTT.

The chain combines TRBV9 with TRBJ2-1; a weak D match, TRBD2 (5 bases). This CDR3 has 15 residues. In germline, CDR1 is SGDLS, CDR2 YYNGEE. V was trimmed by 3 bases and J by 2 bases, leaving 12 bases between them. DNA for the CDR3: TGTGCCAGCAGCGGTAGGGAGACCCCCTACAATGAGCAGTTCTTC. It encodes CASSGRETPYNEQFF.

The chain couples TRBV9 to TRBJ2-7, with 8 bases matching TRBD2. The CDR3 has 14 amino acids. The junction had 8 bases not matched to a gene; V was cut back by 4 bases and J by 5 bases. Germline V lookup: CDR1 SGDLS, CDR2 YYNGEE. DNA of the CDR3: TGTGCCAGCAGCTCGACCGGGACTAGTCACGAGCAGTACTTC. This gives the protein CASSSTGTSHEQYF.

This rearrangement joins TRBV6-6 to TRBJ1-3, with D possibly matching TRBD1 (6 bases). V shed 8 bases and J shed 0 bases, with 14 bases lying between them. CDR3 length equals 15 residues. Looked up from germline, CDR1 is MNHNY and CDR2 is SVGAGI (reference sequence). The CDR3 bases are TGTGCCAGCGTCGCGGGGGCTAGCTCTGGAAACACCATATATTTT. Protein sequence: CASVAGASSGNTIYF.

The chain recombines TRBV4-2 with TRBJ1-1; D gene uncertain. Looked up from germline, CDR1 is LGHNA and CDR2 is YNFKEQ. This CDR3 is 17 amino acids long. Trimming pared 0 bases from V and 1 base from J, leaving 15 bases between. CDR3 in amino acids: CASSQETTGGGNTEAFF. The CDR3 DNA reads TGTGCCAGCAGCCAAGAGACGACCGGAGGTGGGAACACTGAAGCTTTCTTT.